This T cell receptor beta chain originates from a study of cytomegalovirus exposure and HLA in healthy donors. Study-wide context: The 120 or so validation repertoires matched the roughly 650 first-cohort repertoires in platform, a later analysis reported. Broader study findings: Reports described diagnosis of cytomegalovirus status by the classifier as highly specific and sensitive. Generally TCR sequences proved uncommon, though certain public TCRs appeared in numerous donors. Three of the chains that were CMV-associated were confirmed in vitro to be specific for CMV antigens.

Clones were read by immunoSEQ multiplex PCR, and TCRdb kept only the in-frame ones, dropping some. The sample contains roughly 190,000 clones, about 82% of which appear only once. V dropped 2 bases and J dropped 7; count of bases not matched to a gene: 7. CDR1 is SGHVS and CDR2 is FNYEAQ in the germline V gene. The length of the CDR3 is 15 residues. The table lists this clone with a count of one. What it recognizes is unknown. The rearrangement uses TRBV7-6 and TRBJ1-4; TRBD1 matches 7 bases. The source of this sequence is a woman between 18 and 30 years old in good health and CMV-seronegative. What was sequenced was PBMCs. CDR3 coding DNA: TGTGCCAGCAGCTTAATGACAGGGTCGAGTGAAAAACTGTTTTTT. Protein: CASSLMTGSSEKLFF.